This T cell receptor (beta chain) comes out of a study of OX40 agonist ivuxolimab in advanced cancers. For the study at large: Head and neck, renal cell, melanoma or hepatocellular carcinoma were the cancers that dose-escalation patients had. Earlier anti-PD-1, anti-PD-L1 or anti-CTLA-4 therapy was permitted; about 39% had received some. Study outcomes and limitations: CD8+ T cells averaged more expanded clones than CD4+. Clones of CD4+ and CD8+ blood T cells grew by week 6 at doses of 0.1 to 3.0 mg/kg.

Germline CDR1 and CDR2: KGHSH and LQKENI. The ends were cut back, 2 bases at V and 0 bases at J, with 25 bases in the middle. CDR3 size: 21 residues. This table comes from immunoSEQ multiplex PCR, and its TCRdb copy is limited to in-frame clones, with some not included. Among 65,000 to 75,000 clones, about 88% were seen once, and the ten largest hold 4%. In regard to this clone: What it binds is not known.

V is TRBV18 and J is TRBJ1-4; no clear D. The receptor's source is an adult with an advanced solid tumor such as melanoma, head and neck, liver or kidney cancer. The sequencing here drew on CD4+ or CD8+ T cells sorted from blood, taken in a trial of the OX40 agonist ivuxolimab. CDR3 nucleotide sequence: TGTGCCAGCTCACCATTTTACGGGAGCATAATTCGCCGAGCAACTAATGAAAAACTGTTTTTT. It is translated as CASSPFYGSIIRRATNEKLFF.